This note documents a single TCR beta chain sequence. Its antigen is undetermined. Other DNA sequences of this sample code for an identical CDR3. The sample is drawn from a study of cytotoxic CD8 clonotypes in ibrutinib-treated CLL. The overall study: Median treatment time before response sampling was eleven to twelve months, range 6 to 36.

Libraries were prepared by immunoSEQ multiplex PCR; TCRdb keeps only in-frame clonotypes and omits some of them. The table has around 250,000 clones, about three quarters seen once; the top ten hold 15% to 19%. V was pared by 1 base and J by 2 bases, with 2 bases between. This CDR3 has 11 residues. The germline V gene encodes CDR1 DFQATT and CDR2 SNEGSKA (reference sequence). Study-wide findings and caveats: Pretreatment clonality was elevated relative to age-matched healthy donors and paralleled circulating CD8+ T-cell counts.

The V and J genes are TRBV20-1 and TRBJ2-5; D is unclear. This TCR came from a human donor with chronic lymphocytic leukemia. The source material was PBMCs, sampled after 24 months of ibrutinib treatment. Here the CDR3 reads CSARGQETQYF. The CDR3 DNA sequence: TGCAGTGCTAGAGGGCAAGAGACCCAGTACTTC.